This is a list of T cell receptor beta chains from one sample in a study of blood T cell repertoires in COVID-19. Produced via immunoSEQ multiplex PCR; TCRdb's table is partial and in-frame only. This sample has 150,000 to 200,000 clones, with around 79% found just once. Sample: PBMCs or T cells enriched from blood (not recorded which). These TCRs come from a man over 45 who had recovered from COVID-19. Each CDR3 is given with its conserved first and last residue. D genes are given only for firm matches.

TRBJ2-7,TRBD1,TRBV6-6,TGTGCCAGCAGGTCAGGACAGGGCCACGAGCAGTACTTC,CASRSGQGHEQYF
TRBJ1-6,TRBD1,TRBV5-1,TGCGCCAGCAGCCCAGGAGCAGACAGGGTTGGTTCACCCCTCCACTTT,CASSPGADRVGSPLHF
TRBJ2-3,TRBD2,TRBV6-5,TGTGCCAGCAGTCGAGGACTAGCGTCAGATACGCAGTATTTT,CASSRGLASDTQYF
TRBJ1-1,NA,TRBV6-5,TGTGCCAGCAGGGACAGCTTCACTGAAGCTTTCTTT,CASRDSFTEAFF
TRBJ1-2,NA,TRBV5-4,TGTGCCAGCAGGAGCTCGCATACTTACCTATATGGCTACACCTTC,CASRSSHTYLYGYTF
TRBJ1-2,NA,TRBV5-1,TGCGCCAGCAGCCCGGGGGATGGCTACACCTTC,CASSPGDGYTF
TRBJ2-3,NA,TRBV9,TGTGCCAGCAGCGTATATTGGGAGAGCACAGATACGCAGTATTTT,CASSVYWESTDTQYF
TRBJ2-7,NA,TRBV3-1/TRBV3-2,TGTGCCAGCAGCCCGTCCCATGGCCGCCCCTACGAGCAGTACTTC,CASSPSHGRPYEQYF
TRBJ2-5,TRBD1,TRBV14,TGTGCCAGCAGTAACCTTGGACAGGGGCAAGAGACCCAGTACTTC,CASSNLGQGQETQYF
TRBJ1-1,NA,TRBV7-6,TGTGCCAGCACCCTCTCCCGCCGCCGGTACACTGAAGCTTTCTTT,CASTLSRRRYTEAFF
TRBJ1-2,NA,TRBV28,TGTGCCAGCAGCACTACAGGGTCGGATGGCTACACCTTC,CASSTTGSDGYTF
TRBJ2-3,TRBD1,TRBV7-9,TGTGCCAGCAGCCCGGTGGGGACAGTTAGCACAGATACGCAGTATTTT,CASSPVGTVSTDTQYF
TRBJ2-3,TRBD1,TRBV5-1,TGCGCCAGCAGCTTGGATAGGGGGCCTAGCACAGATACGCAGTATTTT,CASSLDRGPSTDTQYF
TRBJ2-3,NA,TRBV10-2,TGCGCCAGCCTGGGGGGATTTAGCACAGATACGCAGTATTTT,CASLGGFSTDTQYF